The 2 T cell receptor beta chains listed next were all sequenced from one sample in a study of blood T cell repertoires in COVID-19. The repertoire was sequenced with immunoSEQ multiplex PCR; TCRdb's copy has only in-frame clones and lacks some. The sample shows about 300,000 clones, roughly 85% of them seen only once. Sample: PBMCs or T cells enriched from blood (not recorded which). The receptors derive from a woman younger than 45 who had been exposed to COVID-19.

In this sample, this clone turned up once. CDR3 in amino acids: CASSERLAAFYNEQFF. CDR3 coding DNA: TGTGCCAGCAGTGAACGACTAGCGGCTTTTTACAATGAGCAGTTCTTC. This rearrangement joins TRBV2 to TRBJ2-1, with TRBD2 identical over 9 bases. Germline loops: CDR1 SNHLY, CDR2 FYNNEI. The ends lost 2 bases at V and 4 bases at J; junction bases unmatched: 6. CDR3 size: 16 residues.

The CDR3 sequence is CASSRAQETQYF. The CDR3 DNA reads TGTGCCAGCAGCCGTGCGCAAGAGACCCAGTACTTC. The chain joins TRBV9 to TRBJ2-5; unclear D gene. In germline, CDR1 is SGDLS, CDR2 YYNGEE. With 4 bases removed from V and 2 bases from J, the gap between germline ends came to 6 bases. This CDR3 has 12 residues.